These 8 T cell receptor beta chains originate from one sample sequenced in a study of T cell changes during pregnancy in multiple sclerosis. TCRdb keeps only in-frame clones here, not all; method: immunoSEQ multiplex PCR. Of 60,000 to 70,000 clones listed, 90% to 95% are singletons. The source was peripheral blood, collected in the third trimester of pregnancy. The receptors were gathered from a female donor in good health, enrolled as a control in a pregnancy study.

This clone was detected a few times. V and J are TRBV6-5 and TRBJ1-6; D unresolved. The V end was cut by 4 bases, the J end by 10 bases, with 11 bases between. The CDR3 sequence is 13 residues long. Germline loops: CDR1 MNHEY, CDR2 SVGAGI. Here the CDR3 DNA reads TGTGCCAGCAGTTGGGCAAAACAATCACCCCTCCACTTT. Protein: CASSWAKQSPLHF.

This chain connects TRBV29-1 to TRBJ1-1, with TRBD1 matching over 8 bases. Per germline, CDR1 SQVTM and CDR2 ANQGSEA. The CDR3 loop spans 15 amino acids. The V segment lost 0 bases and the J segment 3 bases; nucleotides outside the gene matches: 6. The CDR3 bases are TGCAGCGTTGAAGATGGCAGGGGGCAGGACACTGAAGCTTTCTTT. It specifies CSVEDGRGQDTEAFF.

The chain couples TRBV4-3 to TRBJ2-7; 9 bases match TRBD2. V trimming: 1 base; J trimming: 0 bases; junction bases outside the gene matches: 7. The CDR3 has 17 residues. CDR1 and CDR2 (germline): LGHNA, YSLEER. The CDR3 protein is CASSQGVAGASSYEQYF. The CDR3 region has the DNA TGCGCCAGCAGCCAAGGGGTAGCGGGGGCCTCCTCCTACGAGCAGTACTTC.

There are a few counts of this clone. V gene TRBV6-5 combines with J gene TRBJ1-6, with TRBD1 matching 8 bases. This CDR3 spans 15 amino acids. The V segment lost 7 bases and the J segment 7 bases; nucleotides outside the gene matches: 9. The germline gives CDR1 MNHEY, CDR2 SVGAGI. CDR3 in amino acids: CASTRTGSLNSPLHF. DNA for the CDR3: TGTGCCAGCACCCGGACAGGGTCCCTAAATTCACCCCTCCACTTT.

The genes are TRBV19 and TRBJ2-7, with TRBD1 identical over 9 bases. In germline, CDR1 is LNHDA, CDR2 SQIVND (reference sequence). The CDR3 is 17 residues long. The V segment lost 5 bases and the J segment 2 bases; nucleotides outside the gene matches: 13. The chain's CDR3 is CASSPDRTGAGAYEQYF. CDR3 nucleotide sequence: TGTGCCAGTAGTCCAGATCGGACAGGGGCAGGGGCCTACGAGCAGTACTTC.

As to this clone: Other DNA sequences of this sample code for an identical CDR3. The V and J genes are TRBV18 and TRBJ1-5; 8 nucleotides line up with TRBD1. The germline gives CDR1 KGHSH, CDR2 LQKENI. The CDR3 spans 14 residues. After removal of 2 bases from V and 4 bases from J, the junction contained 1 base not matched to a gene. The CDR3 loop reads CASSPGTGNQPQHF. Here the CDR3 DNA reads TGTGCCAGCTCACCAGGGACAGGAAATCAGCCCCAGCATTTT.

This clone was detected only once. The chain couples TRBV27 to TRBJ2-2; D might be TRBD2 (6 bases). Per germline, CDR1 MNHEY and CDR2 SMNVEV (reference sequence). Trimming left V 10 bases short and J 4 bases short, with 19 bases between. The CDR3 loop spans 15 amino acids. For the CDR3, the DNA is TGTGCCACCGGCGAGGTGAGGGGAGGCACCGGGGAGCTGTTTTTT. Protein: CATGEVRGGTGELFF.

The chain employs TRBV18 and TRBJ2-3, with 8 bases aligning to TRBD1. The trim removed 4 bases at V and 4 bases at J, leaving 4 bases unmatched. In germline, CDR1 is KGHSH, CDR2 LQKENI. The CDR3 is made up of 14 amino acids. As DNA, the CDR3 is TGTGCCAGCTCACGACAGGGGAGGTCAGATACGCAGTATTTT. Its translation is CASSRQGRSDTQYF.